Listed here are 11 T cell receptor beta chains from one sample, sequenced in a study of human T cells and chemical hapten exposure (dated by TCRdb to the early 2020s). The library was produced with RACE. Sequencing was performed on a NextSeq 500. The public reads were run again by TCRdb, first through fastp at Q25 and then through MiXCR, and only productive beta chains were kept. Identical CDR3 proteins give one entry, which carries the most common genes and DNA. The sample includes 250,000 or so distinct CDR3 sequences, with 7.5% to 8% observed a single time. Of the sample, 1.2% is held by the ten largest clones. This specimen's time point label, interpreted: pre-sensitization, week 0. Sample treatment or condition, as interpreted from the label and publication: therapeutic diphenylcyclopropenone sensitization with weekly scalp DPC. Sequencing was performed on whole blood, taken in connection with sensitization to the hapten diphenylcyclopropenone (DPC). Source of these receptors: a young man with alopecia areata. Some clones in this sample may be carry-over from other donors' samples.

This clonotype was seen ten or more times. V usage is TRBV20-1 and J usage is TRBJ1-5; weak D call: TRBD1 (6 bases). Germline assignment: CDR1 DFQATT and CDR2 SNEGSKA (reference sequence). Trimming cost V 0 bases and J 7 bases, with 13 bases left between them. The CDR3 length is 14 residues. CDR3 bases: TGCAGTGCTAGAGAACAGGGTCGAGGGCAGCCCCAGCATTTT. The encoded protein is CSAREQGRGQPQHF.

The DNA of the CDR3 is TGTGCCAGCTCACTATTGGACAGGGACACTGAAGCTTTCTTT. Its protein is CASSLLDRDTEAFF. This chain joins TRBV18 and TRBJ1-1; 8 bases match TRBD1. This CDR3 is built from 14 residues. The junction had 4 bases not matched to a gene; V was cut back by 4 bases and J by 3 bases. The V gene's germline CDR1 is KGHSH and CDR2 LQKENI.

This clonotype was counted a few times. This chain links TRBV20-1 with TRBJ2-7, with unresolved D. Trimming pared 4 bases from V and 3 bases from J, leaving 7 bases between. The CDR3 covers 11 residues. CDR1 and CDR2 (germline): DFQATT, SNEGSKA (reference sequence). Here the CDR3 reads CSAINGYEQYF. As DNA, the CDR3 is TGCAGTGCTATCAACGGCTACGAGCAGTACTTC.

The table lists this clonotype with many counts. The chain links TRBV20-1 to TRBJ2-7; D remains unclear. Germline V CDR1 and CDR2: DFQATT, SNEGSKA (reference sequence). The CDR3 sequence is 10 residues long. V lost 4 bases, J lost 0 bases, and 1 base lay in between. CDR3 protein: CSATSYEQYF. DNA for the CDR3: TGCAGTGCTACCTCCTACGAGCAGTACTTC.

This clonotype was counted ten times or more. In DNA form, the CDR3 reads TGTGCCAGCAGAACTGAGGAGTTAGCTGAAGCTTTCTTT. It codes for CASRTEELAEAFF. This chain joins TRBV12-3 or TRBV12-4 and TRBJ1-1; D is unclear. The V end was cut by 6 bases, the J end by 6 bases, with 14 bases between. The CDR3 runs 13 residues.

This chain joins TRBV3-1 and TRBJ2-2; D is perhaps TRBD1 (6 bases). Germline CDR1 reads LGHDT; CDR2 reads YNNKEL (reference sequence). The V end was cut by 11 bases, the J end by 3 bases, with 7 bases between. This CDR3 has 11 amino acids. The CDR3, as DNA: TGTGCCTCAGGGGACACCGGGGAGCTGTTTTTT. It encodes CASGDTGELFF.

In this sample, this clonotype turned up a few times. This chain joins TRBV29-1 and TRBJ2-5; tentatively, D is TRBD2 (5 bases). The ends were cut back, 4 bases at V and 0 bases at J, with 9 bases in the middle. This CDR3 spans 13 amino acids. Germline V CDR1 and CDR2: SQVTM, ANQGSEA. In DNA form, the CDR3 reads TGCAGCGTTGTTTCCGGGAACCAAGAGACCCAGTACTTC. Translating gives CSVVSGNQETQYF.

The table lists this clonotype with a few counts. The J gene is TRBJ2-7, the V gene TRBV10-1; D is perhaps TRBD1 (6 bases). CDR1 WNHNN and CDR2 SYGVQD come from the germline V gene (reference sequence). The ends were cut back, 1 base at V and 7 bases at J, with 11 bases in the middle. The CDR3 has 13 amino acids. CDR3 sequence reads: CASSEYRAGEQYF. CDR3 coding DNA: TGCGCCAGCAGTGAGTACAGGGCAGGGGAGCAGTACTTC.

The chain is built from TRBV11-2 and TRBJ1-2, with D possibly matching TRBD1 (6 bases). The CDR3 runs to 15 residues. Trimming took 5 bases from V and 1 from J, leaving 14 bases between them. Germline CDR1 is SGHAT and CDR2 is FQNNGV. In DNA form, the CDR3 reads TGTGCCAGCAGCGGGGGCGGGCTTCTTAACTATGGCTACACCTTC. Translated, it gives CASSGGGLLNYGYTF.

At least ten counts were recorded for this clonotype. The J gene is TRBJ2-3, the V gene TRBV5-1, with D possibly being TRBD2 (7 bases). Trimming left V 3 bases short and J 0 bases short, with 11 bases between. CDR1 is SGHRS and CDR2 is YFSETQ in the germline V gene. This CDR3 spans 15 amino acids. CDR3 DNA: TGCGCCAGCAGCTCGAGGGGGGGTAGCACAGATACGCAGTATTTT. It is translated as CASSSRGGSTDTQYF.

This rearrangement joins TRBV5-5 to TRBJ2-5; perhaps D is TRBD1 or TRBD2 (5 bases each). This CDR3 is 15 amino acids long. Germline CDR1 SGHKS, CDR2 YYEKEE (reference sequence). With 4 bases removed from V and 0 bases from J, the gap between germline ends came to 13 bases. CDR3 sequence reads: CASSKTGTYQETQYF. CDR3 bases: TGTGCCAGCAGCAAAACCGGGACGTACCAAGAGACCCAGTACTTC.